The 6 T cell receptor beta chains presented below share a single source sample, sequenced in a study of T cell changes during pregnancy in multiple sclerosis. TCRdb's copy holds only in-frame clones and misses some; the assay was immunoSEQ multiplex PCR. Among 100,000 or so clones listed, more than 85% were seen once. This specimen consisted of peripheral blood, obtained in the second trimester of pregnancy. The origin of the receptors is a female donor with multiple sclerosis, enrolled in a pregnancy study.

With respect to this clone: Compared with germline, one end of the junction differs, possibly owing to a read error. V gene TRBV5-1 combines with J gene TRBJ2-5, with a weak D call TRBD1 (6 bases). CDR3 length: 14 residues. Germline CDR1 and CDR2: SGHRS and YFSETQ. This CDR3 is CASSSGQFLETQYF. For the CDR3, the DNA is TGCGCCAGCAGCAGCGGACAGTTCTTAGAGACCCAATACTTC. Drawing the rest from reference TRBV5-1 and TRBJ2-5, the complete variable domain is KAGVTQTPRYLIKTRGQQVTLSCSPISGHRSVSWYQQTPGQGLQFLFEYFSETQRNKGNFPGRFSGRQFSNSRSEMNVSTLELGDSALYLCASSSGQFLETQYFGPGTRLLVL.

This chain connects TRBV5-1 to TRBJ2-7, with 8 bases identical to TRBD1. Germline loops: CDR1 SGHRS, CDR2 YFSETQ. V was clipped by 2 bases and J by 5 bases; unmatched bases: 6. This CDR3 contains 14 residues. The CDR3 sequence is CASSFGQGRNEQYF. In DNA form, the CDR3 reads TGCGCCAGCAGCTTTGGACAGGGACGGAACGAGCAGTACTTC.

This clone appeared a single time. V is TRBV5-1 and J is TRBJ2-2; TRBD2 might be the D (6 bases). Trimming cost V 0 bases and J 4 bases, with 13 bases left between them. From germline, CDR1 is SGHRS and CDR2 YFSETQ. The CDR3 consists of 16 residues. This CDR3 reads CASSLARREVTGELFF. In DNA form, the CDR3 reads TGCGCCAGCAGCTTGGCGAGGAGGGAGGTCACCGGGGAGCTGTTTTTT.

This chain links TRBV27 with TRBJ2-1; unclear D gene. Germline V gene data show CDR1 as MNHEY and CDR2 as SMNVEV (reference sequence). V lost 2 bases to trimming and J lost 9 bases, with 11 bases between them. This CDR3 contains 13 residues. CDR3 nucleotides: TGTGCCAGCAGTTTAGGTATGGAGACTGAGCAGTTCTTC. As protein: CASSLGMETEQFF.

With respect to this clone: One end of the junction is discordant with germline, which a read error may explain. This chain uses TRBV19 with TRBJ2-1; 9 bases are shared with TRBD2. The CDR3 consists of 17 residues. Germline V lookup: CDR1 LNHDA, CDR2 SQIVND (reference sequence). The CDR3 sequence: CASSLDPGTSIHNEQFF. Written as DNA, the CDR3 is TGTGCCAGTAGTCTAGACCCCGGGACTAGCATTCACAATGAGCAGTTCTTC.

The V gene is TRBV27, the J gene TRBJ2-7; 7 nucleotides agree with TRBD2. The length of the CDR3 is 14 residues. Germline V CDR1 and CDR2: MNHEY, SMNVEV (reference sequence). Losses at the gene ends were 6 bases for V and 7 bases for J; bases not matched to a gene: 12. The CDR3, as DNA: TGTGCCAGCAGGGGAGCGGGACTCCTTTTGGAGCAGTACTTC. Its translation: CASRGAGLLLEQYF.